The 20 T cell receptor beta chains reported below all come from one sample, sequenced in a study of T cell repertoires in cytomegalovirus infection. TCRdb used MiXCR to reprocess the reads, holding one entry per CDR3 protein. The sample yields 630,000 or so distinct CDR3 sequences, less than 25% seen once. Sample: CD8+ T cells from PBMCs. Receptors originate from a human donor in good health (CMV status not recorded). Some clones in this sample may be carry-over from other donors' samples.

This clonotype has a count of ten or more. The chain joins TRBV6-5 to TRBJ2-2; a weak D match, TRBD2 (6 bases). The length of the CDR3 is 14 residues. Germline V lookup: CDR1 MNHEY, CDR2 SVGAGI. The V end lost 6 bases, the J end lost 7 bases, and 15 bases lay between the germline ends. The DNA of the CDR3 is TGTGCCAGCAGGGGGAGGATGGTCAGCGGGGAGCTGTTTTTT. The encoded protein is CASRGRMVSGELFF.

This clonotype was seen a few times. The chain is built from TRBV6-5 and TRBJ2-1; D remains unclear. The CDR3 is made up of 11 amino acids. The V gene's germline CDR1 is MNHEY and CDR2 SVGAGI. The V end was cut by 4 bases, the J end by 9 bases, with 7 bases between. The CDR3 here is CASSSNGEQFF. The CDR3 bases are TGTGCCAGCAGTTCAAACGGTGAGCAGTTCTTC.

This clonotype has at least ten counts. The chain couples TRBV6-5 to TRBJ2-7; D is ambiguous. Germline values: CDR1 MNHEY, CDR2 SVGAGI. Trimming removed 3 bases from V and 0 bases from J, with 6 bases in between. This CDR3 is 13 amino acids long. In DNA, the CDR3 is TGTGCCAGCAGTTATACCTCCTCCTACGAGCAGTACTTC. It translates to CASSYTSSYEQYF.

The chain carries TRBV5-1 and TRBJ2-1, with unresolved D. Germline V gene data show CDR1 as SGHRS and CDR2 as YFSETQ. The CDR3 sequence is 14 residues long. V was clipped by 0 bases and J by 0 bases, with 4 bases between them. CDR3 coding DNA: TGCGCCAGCAGCTTGGATTACTCCTACAATGAGCAGTTCTTC. Translation gives CASSLDYSYNEQFF.

In its sample, this clonotype was seen many times. The genes are TRBV25-1 and TRBJ1-1; D is perhaps TRBD1 (6 bases). This CDR3 is 16 amino acids long. Germline V gene lookup returns CDR1 MGHDK and CDR2 SYGVNS. V lost 3 bases and J lost 8, with 22 bases in between. DNA of the CDR3: TGTGCCAGCAGTGACTACTTCGTTACAGGGCCCCTGGAAGCTTTCTTT. It yields the protein CASSDYFVTGPLEAFF.

In its sample, this clonotype was seen a few times. The chain carries TRBV11-3 and TRBJ1-6; unclear D gene. V was cut by 6 bases and J by 18 bases, with 6 bases left in between. CDR3 length equals 8 residues. Germline assignment: CDR1 SGHNT and CDR2 YENEEA. CDR3 bases: TGTGCCAGCAGAGGCCCCCACTTT. This translates into CASRGPHF.

This sequence joins TRBV28 and TRBJ1-5; D call uncertain. The CDR3 has 15 amino acids. V was trimmed by 5 bases and J by 2 bases, leaving 13 bases between them. CDR1 MDHEN and CDR2 SYDVKM come from the germline V gene. This CDR3 reads CASSGREKGNQPQHF. The CDR3 DNA follows: TGTGCCAGCAGTGGGAGGGAGAAGGGCAATCAGCCCCAGCATTTT.

This clonotype occurred many times. This chain links TRBV28 with TRBJ1-1; tentatively, D is TRBD1 (6 bases). The V and J ends lost 3 bases and 5 bases respectively, with 13 bases between them. Germline lookup yields CDR1 MDHEN and CDR2 SYDVKM. This CDR3 region has 14 residues. CDR3 nucleotides: TGTGCCAGCAGTTTTGGTCGGGGGCGAACTGAAGCTTTCTTT. It translates to CASSFGRGRTEAFF.

The chain couples TRBV14 to TRBJ2-5; 11 positions agree with TRBD2. The germline V gene has CDR1 SGHDN and CDR2 FVKESK. This CDR3 spans 16 amino acids. Germline trimming cut 5 bases from V and 3 bases from J; bases unmatched to any gene: 8. CDR3 region: CASSFRPGLAEETQYF. The CDR3 coding sequence is TGTGCCAGCAGCTTTCGGCCGGGACTAGCGGAAGAGACCCAGTACTTC.

V and J are TRBV2 and TRBJ2-7, with a weak D call TRBD2 (6 bases). Between the trimmed V and J ends, which lost 0 bases and 4 bases, there was a span of 13 bases. CDR3 size: 15 residues. The germline V gene has CDR1 SNHLY and CDR2 FYNNEI. This chain's CDR3 is CASSEAGGGHYEQYF. As DNA, the CDR3 is TGTGCCAGCAGTGAAGCTGGGGGAGGACATTACGAGCAGTACTTC.

The chain is built from TRBV20-1 and TRBJ2-2; 9 bases align to TRBD1. In germline, CDR1 is DFQATT, CDR2 SNEGSKA (reference sequence). This CDR3 is 20 amino acids long. Germline trimming cut 1 base from V and 7 bases from J; bases unmatched to any gene: 22. In DNA, the CDR3 is TGCAGTGCTAGAGGTCCTTTTGGTGGATGGGACAGGGCCGACGGCGGGGAGCTGTTTTTT. Its protein product is CSARGPFGGWDRADGGELFF.

This clonotype was seen a handful of times. The chain has TRBV28 and TRBJ2-2; 8 bases align to TRBD1. This CDR3 comprises 12 residues. Germline CDR1 and CDR2: MDHEN and SYDVKM. Losses at the gene ends were 9 bases for V and 7 bases for J; bases not matched to a gene: 4. For the CDR3, the DNA is TGTGCCAGTCAGGGGGCGGACGGGGAGCTGTTTTTT. Encoded protein: CASQGADGELFF.

This clonotype was observed a few times. This chain uses TRBV20-1 with TRBJ1-2; D possibly corresponds to TRBD1 (6 bases). Germline CDR1 and CDR2: DFQATT and SNEGSKA (reference sequence). Trimming pared 6 bases from V and 6 bases from J, leaving 20 bases between. This CDR3 has 14 amino acids. The CDR3 spells CSAHRVWGGNGYTF. The CDR3 coding sequence is TGCAGTGCCCACAGGGTTTGGGGAGGTAATGGCTACACCTTC.

This clonotype appeared a few times. The chain links TRBV28 to TRBJ1-3; D remains ambiguous. V gave up 6 bases and J gave up 3 bases, with 9 bases separating them. There are 13 residues in the CDR3. Germline assignment: CDR1 MDHEN and CDR2 SYDVKM. CDR3 sequence: CASRASGGNTIYF. The CDR3 bases are TGTGCCAGCAGAGCCAGCGGTGGAAACACCATATATTTT.

In this sample, this clonotype turned up many times. V gene TRBV7-2 combines with J gene TRBJ1-6; no clear D gene. This CDR3 is built from 15 residues. V was trimmed by 3 bases and J by 8 bases, leaving 14 bases between them. Per the germline V gene, CDR1 is SGHTA and CDR2 is FQGNSA. CDR3 loop: CASSFPGKWDSPLHF. In DNA form, the CDR3 reads TGTGCCAGCAGCTTTCCGGGGAAATGGGATTCACCCCTCCACTTT.

This clonotype was seen only a few times. The gene calls are TRBV28 and TRBJ2-6; 9 positions agree with TRBD2. The CDR3 has 17 amino acids. With V trimmed by 4 bases and J by 0 bases, 4 bases remained unmatched. From germline, CDR1 is MDHEN and CDR2 SYDVKM. The CDR3 protein is CASSWTSAGSGANVLTF. The CDR3 nucleotides read TGTGCCAGCAGTTGGACTAGCGCAGGCTCTGGGGCCAACGTCCTGACTTTC.

V gene TRBV20-1 combines with J gene TRBJ1-2; D uncertain. CDR1 DFQATT and CDR2 SNEGSKA come from the germline V gene (reference sequence). Between the trimmed V and J ends, which lost 5 bases and 5 bases, there was a span of 15 bases. The CDR3 loop spans 13 amino acids. CDR3 protein: CSAPGPTSYGYTF. The DNA of the CDR3 is TGCAGTGCTCCAGGACCCACTAGTTATGGCTACACCTTC.

There are a few counts of this clonotype. This rearrangement joins TRBV27 to TRBJ2-7; the D gene is possibly TRBD1 (5 bases). The CDR3 totals 12 residues. Germline CDR1 MNHEY, CDR2 SMNVEV (reference sequence). Trimming cost V 8 bases and J 2 bases, with 10 bases left between them. CDR3 sequence reads: CASRDSTYEQYV. The CDR3, as DNA: TGTGCCAGCCGCGACAGTACCTACGAGCAGTACGTC.

V is TRBV7-2 and J is TRBJ2-2; D is undetermined. The CDR3 spans 13 residues. Germline CDR1 SGHTA, CDR2 FQGNSA. V was pared by 7 bases and J by 9 bases, with 15 bases between. The CDR3 is CASTDPPTRELFF. The CDR3 nucleotides are TGTGCCAGCACTGACCCCCCGACCAGGGAGCTGTTTTTT.

This clonotype came up many times. The chain carries TRBV7-6 and TRBJ2-3; perhaps TRBD1 as D (6 bases). V lost 6 bases to trimming and J lost 5 bases, with 21 bases between them. This CDR3 has 16 amino acids. Germline V lookup: CDR1 SGHVS, CDR2 FNYEAQ. CDR3 protein: CASSPTGLQQGDTQYF. CDR3 in DNA: TGTGCCAGCAGTCCAACAGGGTTGCAGCAGGGAGATACGCAGTATTTT. The full variable domain, rest sourced from reference TRBV7-6 and TRBJ2-3, is GAGVSQSPRYKVTKRGQDVALRCDPISGHVSLYWYRQALGQGPEFLTYFNYEAQQDKSGLPNDRFSAERPEGSISTLTIQRTEQRDSAMYRCASSPTGLQQGDTQYFGPGTRLTVL.